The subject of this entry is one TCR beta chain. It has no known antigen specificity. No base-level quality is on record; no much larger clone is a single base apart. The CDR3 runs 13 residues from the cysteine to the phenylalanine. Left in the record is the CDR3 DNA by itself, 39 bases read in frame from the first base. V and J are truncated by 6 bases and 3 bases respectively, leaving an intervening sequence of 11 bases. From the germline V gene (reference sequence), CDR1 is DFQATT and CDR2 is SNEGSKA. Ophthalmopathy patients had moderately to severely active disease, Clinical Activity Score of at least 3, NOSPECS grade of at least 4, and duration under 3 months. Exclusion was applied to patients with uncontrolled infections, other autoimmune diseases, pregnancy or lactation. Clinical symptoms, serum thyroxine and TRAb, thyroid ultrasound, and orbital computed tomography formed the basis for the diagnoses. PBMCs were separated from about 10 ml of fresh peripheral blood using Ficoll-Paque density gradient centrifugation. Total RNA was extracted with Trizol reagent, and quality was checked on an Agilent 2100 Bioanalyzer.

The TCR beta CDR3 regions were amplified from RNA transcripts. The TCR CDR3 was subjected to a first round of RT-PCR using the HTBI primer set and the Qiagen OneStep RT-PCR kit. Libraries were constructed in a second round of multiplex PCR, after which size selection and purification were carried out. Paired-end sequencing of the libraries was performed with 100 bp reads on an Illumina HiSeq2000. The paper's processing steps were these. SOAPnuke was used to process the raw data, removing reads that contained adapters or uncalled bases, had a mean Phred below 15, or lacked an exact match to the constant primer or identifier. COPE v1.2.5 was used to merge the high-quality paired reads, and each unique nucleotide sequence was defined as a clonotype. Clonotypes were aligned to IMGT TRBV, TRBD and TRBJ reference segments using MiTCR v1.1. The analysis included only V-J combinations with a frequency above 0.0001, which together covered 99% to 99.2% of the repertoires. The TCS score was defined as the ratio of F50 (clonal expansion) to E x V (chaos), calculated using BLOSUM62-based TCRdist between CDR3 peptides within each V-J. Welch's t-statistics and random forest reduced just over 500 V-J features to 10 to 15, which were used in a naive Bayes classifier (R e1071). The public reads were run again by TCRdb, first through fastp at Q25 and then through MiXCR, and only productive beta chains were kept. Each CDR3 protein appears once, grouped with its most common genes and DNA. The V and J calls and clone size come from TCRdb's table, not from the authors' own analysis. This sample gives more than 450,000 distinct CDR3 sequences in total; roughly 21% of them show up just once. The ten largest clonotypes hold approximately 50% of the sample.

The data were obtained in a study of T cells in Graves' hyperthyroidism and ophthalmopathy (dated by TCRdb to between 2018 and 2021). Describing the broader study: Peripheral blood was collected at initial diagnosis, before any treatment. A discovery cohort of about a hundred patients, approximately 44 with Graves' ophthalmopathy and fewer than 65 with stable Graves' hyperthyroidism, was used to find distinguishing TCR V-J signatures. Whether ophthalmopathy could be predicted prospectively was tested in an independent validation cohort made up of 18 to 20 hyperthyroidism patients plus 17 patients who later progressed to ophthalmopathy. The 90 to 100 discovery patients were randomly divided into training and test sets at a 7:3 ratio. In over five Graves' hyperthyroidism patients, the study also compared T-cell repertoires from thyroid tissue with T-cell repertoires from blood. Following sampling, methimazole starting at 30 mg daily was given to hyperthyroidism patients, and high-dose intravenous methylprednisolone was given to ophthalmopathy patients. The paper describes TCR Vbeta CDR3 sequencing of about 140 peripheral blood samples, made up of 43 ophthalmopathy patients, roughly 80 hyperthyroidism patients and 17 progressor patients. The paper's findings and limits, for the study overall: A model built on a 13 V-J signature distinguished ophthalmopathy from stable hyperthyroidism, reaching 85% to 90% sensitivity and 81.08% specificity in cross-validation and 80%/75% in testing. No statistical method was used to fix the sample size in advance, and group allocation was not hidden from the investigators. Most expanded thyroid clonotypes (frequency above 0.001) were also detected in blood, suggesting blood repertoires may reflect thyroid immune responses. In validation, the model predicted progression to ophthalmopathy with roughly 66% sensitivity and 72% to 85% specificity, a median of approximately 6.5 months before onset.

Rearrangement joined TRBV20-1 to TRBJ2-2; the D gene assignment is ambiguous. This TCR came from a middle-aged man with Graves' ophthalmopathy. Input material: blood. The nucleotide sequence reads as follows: TGCAGTGCCCTCCGGAAGTACACCGGGGAGCTGTTTTTT. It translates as CSALRKYTGELFF.